Sequencing of this TCR beta chain was carried out in a study of Ad26.COV2.S vaccination and SARS-CoV-2 variants. Whole-study findings and limits: Placebo recipients had lower spike-specific TCR breadth than vaccine recipients. In TCR breadth and depth analyses, total T cell responses may have been underestimated. Reportedly, after vaccination the spike-specific CD8+ and CD4+ T cell responses displayed substantial breadth. Non-spike TCR breadth showed similarity between vaccine and placebo recipients.

Produced via immunoSEQ multiplex PCR; TCRdb's table is partial and in-frame only. The sample has roughly 180,000 clones; around 85% are singletons. A word on this clone: Its antigen is as yet unknown.

Germline CDR1 is MNHEY and CDR2 is SVGAGI. Trimming left V 8 bases short and J 3 bases short, with 10 bases between. This CDR3 is 12 amino acids long. The chain links TRBV6-5 to TRBJ1-2; unclear D gene. This TCR was sampled from a human donor who had recovered from COVID-19. The specimen was peripheral blood, collected after recovery from COVID-19. The DNA for the CDR3 is TGTGCCAGCCGACGGGGTGACTATGGCTACACCTTC. Translated: CASRRGDYGYTF.